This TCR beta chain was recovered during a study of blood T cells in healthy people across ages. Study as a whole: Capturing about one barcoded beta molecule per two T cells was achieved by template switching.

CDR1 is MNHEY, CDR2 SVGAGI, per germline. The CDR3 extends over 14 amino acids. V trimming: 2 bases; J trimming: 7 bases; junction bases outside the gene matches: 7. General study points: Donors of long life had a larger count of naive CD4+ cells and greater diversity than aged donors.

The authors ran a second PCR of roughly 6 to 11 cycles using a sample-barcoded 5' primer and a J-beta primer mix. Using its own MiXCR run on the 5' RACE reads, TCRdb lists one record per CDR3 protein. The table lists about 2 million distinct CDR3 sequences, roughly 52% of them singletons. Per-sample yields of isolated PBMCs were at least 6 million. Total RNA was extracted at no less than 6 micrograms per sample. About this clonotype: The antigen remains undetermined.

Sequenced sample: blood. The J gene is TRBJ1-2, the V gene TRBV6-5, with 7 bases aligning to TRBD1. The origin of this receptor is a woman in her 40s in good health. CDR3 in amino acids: CASSYERGQGGYTF. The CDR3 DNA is TGTGCCAGCAGTTACGAAAGGGGGCAGGGTGGCTACACCTTC.